Shown below are 30 T cell receptor beta chains from a single sample sequenced in a study of T cells in Graves' hyperthyroidism and ophthalmopathy. Template material for amplifying TCR beta CDR3 regions consisted of RNA transcripts. First-round RT-PCR targeting the TCR CDR3 was performed with the HTBI primer set. From the multiplex PCR reads, TCRdb called clonotypes with MiXCR, one entry per CDR3 protein. The sample consists of 700,000 to 950,000 distinct CDR3 sequences, about 35% of them appearing once. Input material: blood. The receptors stem from a middle-aged woman with Graves' hyperthyroidism.

Worth noting for this clonotype: A read error is possible here, since a much larger clone lies one base away. This chain uses TRBV19 with TRBJ1-5, with D possibly being TRBD1 (5 bases). CDR1 is LNHDA, CDR2 SQIVND, per germline (reference sequence). This CDR3 is built from 14 residues. CDR3 loop: CASGISGSDQPQHF. CDR3 DNA: TGTGCCAGTGGTATTTCAGGGTCTGATCAGCCCCAGCATTTT.

This clonotype has a count of ten or more. This sequence joins TRBV29-1 and TRBJ2-2, with D perhaps TRBD2 (6 bases). This CDR3 has 14 amino acids. With 6 bases removed from V and 7 bases from J, the gap between germline ends came to 18 bases. The germline gives CDR1 SQVTM, CDR2 ANQGSEA. DNA for the CDR3: TGCAGCGTACCCCGGGACTCATCTAACGGGGAGCTGTTTTTT. The encoded protein is CSVPRDSSNGELFF.

The chain has TRBV12-3 or TRBV12-4 and TRBJ1-2; 8 nucleotides line up with TRBD1. This CDR3 contains 15 residues. V shed 8 bases, J shed 6 bases, and the junction held 14 bases outside the gene matches. CDR3 DNA sequence: TGTGCCAGCGGTTACCCAGGGGGCGCTGTAAATGGCTACACCTTC. Its translation is CASGYPGGAVNGYTF.

This chain links TRBV6-6 with TRBJ1-2; no clear D gene. Trimming stripped 10 bases from V and 10 bases from J, with 10 bases between. The CDR3 covers 9 residues. CDR1 is MNHNY, CDR2 SVGAGI, per germline (reference sequence). In DNA, the CDR3 is TGTGCCACCGGGTCTTTCTACACCTTC. As protein: CATGSFYTF.

This clonotype occurred many times. The rearrangement joins TRBV29-1 to TRBJ2-7; D possibly corresponds to TRBD1 (6 bases). CDR3 length: 14 amino acids. Germline values: CDR1 SQVTM, CDR2 ANQGSEA. Trimming took off 2 bases at V and 2 bases at J, with 13 bases between the two ends. CDR3 loop: CSVETAGDTYEQYF. DNA for the CDR3: TGCAGCGTTGAAACGGCAGGGGATACCTACGAGCAGTACTTC.

The CDR3 coding sequence is TGTGCCAGCATTGGCCCCCGACAGGGAGGCAATCAGCCCCAGCATTTT. This codes for CASIGPRQGGNQPQHF. The V call is TRBV12-3 or TRBV12-4, the J call TRBJ1-5, with TRBD1 matching over 7 bases. The V segment lost 7 bases and the J segment 2 bases; nucleotides outside the gene matches: 11. The CDR3 is 16 amino acids.

The chain joins TRBV7-9 to TRBJ2-7; D is possibly TRBD2 (6 bases). Trimming cost V 7 bases and J 3 bases, with 13 bases left between them. Germline V CDR1 and CDR2: SEHNR, FQNEAQ (reference sequence). The CDR3 has 13 residues. CDR3 nucleotides: TGTGCCAGCACCCTCGGGGAGGACTACGAGCAGTACTTC. It yields the protein CASTLGEDYEQYF.

The chain carries TRBV7-8 and TRBJ2-5, with D possibly TRBD2 on 5 matching bases. V lost 5 bases and J lost 10, with 11 bases in between. The CDR3 covers 11 residues. Germline values: CDR1 SGHVS, CDR2 FQNEAQ. CDR3 in DNA: TGTGCCAGCAGCACGGACGGGGTCCAGTACTTC. Its translation is CASSTDGVQYF.

There are many counts of this clonotype. V usage is TRBV10-3 and J usage is TRBJ1-3; D gene uncertain. Per germline, CDR1 ENHRY and CDR2 SYGVKD. Trimming stripped 0 bases from V and 3 bases from J, with 18 bases between. This CDR3 contains 18 residues. The CDR3 reads CAISESNFGSRFGNTIYF. Written as DNA, the CDR3 is TGTGCCATCAGTGAGTCAAATTTCGGGTCCCGATTTGGAAACACCATATATTTT.

This clonotype was observed many times. The rearrangement links TRBV5-8 to TRBJ1-1; D gene uncertain. The CDR3 runs 14 residues. Germline-derived CDR1 and CDR2 are SGHTS and YDEGEE. Between the trimmed V and J ends, which lost 0 bases and 1 base, there was a span of 7 bases. In DNA, the CDR3 is TGTGCCAGCAGCTTGGATGCAGCGAACACTGAAGCTTTCTTT. Translation: CASSLDAANTEAFF. The whole variable domain, remainder taken from reference TRBV5-8 and TRBJ1-1, is EAGVTQSPTHLIKTRGQQATLRCSPISGHTSVYWYQQALGLGLQFLLWYDEGEERNRGNFPPRFSGRQFPNYSSELNVNALELEDSALYLCASSLDAANTEAFFGQGTRLTVV.

The chain links TRBV4-1 to TRBJ2-7; D is perhaps TRBD1 (7 bases). The CDR3 runs to 16 residues. V shed 0 bases and J shed 6 bases, with 18 bases lying between them. Looked up from germline, CDR1 is MGHRA and CDR2 is YSYEKL. The DNA of the CDR3 is TGCGCCAGCAGCCAAGAGAGCGGCAGGGGGGATCTCGAGCAGTACTTC. Amino acids: CASSQESGRGDLEQYF.

This chain uses TRBV5-1 with TRBJ2-2; 7 bases map to TRBD1. This CDR3 comprises 18 residues. J was trimmed by 0 bases and V by 4 bases; bases with no gene match: 12. Germline V CDR1 and CDR2: SGHRS, YFSETQ. The CDR3 DNA is TGCGCCAGCAGCCCCGGACAGGTCGGCCTAACGAACACCGGGGAGCTGTTTTTT. This translates into CASSPGQVGLTNTGELFF.

The CDR3 DNA sequence: TGCAGTGCTAAGGATTCGACAACTAATGAAAAACTGTTTTTT. Translation gives CSAKDSTTNEKLFF. The V call is TRBV20-1, the J call TRBJ1-4, with unresolved D. Trimming pared 4 bases from V and 0 bases from J, leaving 9 bases between. The CDR3 contains 14 residues. Looked up from germline, CDR1 is DFQATT and CDR2 is SNEGSKA (reference sequence).

This clonotype was seen at least ten times. J is TRBJ2-5 and V is TRBV12-3 or TRBV12-4; D uncertain. The CDR3 sequence is 14 residues long. V was pared by 4 bases and J by 1 base, with 10 bases between. This CDR3 is CASSSSSFQETQYF. As DNA, the CDR3 is TGTGCCAGCAGTTCCAGCTCCTTCCAAGAGACCCAGTACTTC.

The count of this clonotype is one. CDR3 sequence (DNA): TGTGCCAGCAGTTACTCGAACTTGGTCGGGTGGTGGCCTGGGGCCAACGTCCTGACTTTC. Translating it yields CASSYSNLVGWWPGANVLTF. The chain couples TRBV6-5 to TRBJ2-6; D uncertain. Trimming left V 0 bases short and J 2 bases short, with 20 bases between. CDR1 and CDR2 (germline): MNHEY, SVGAGI. This CDR3 spans 20 amino acids.

In its sample, this clonotype was seen many times. The rearrangement links TRBV13 to TRBJ1-1, with 7 bases matching TRBD1. V was pared by 1 base and J by 4 bases, with 0 bases of the junction left unmatched. The CDR3 contains 13 residues. Germline CDR1 and CDR2: PRHDT and FYEKMQ (reference sequence). The CDR3 loop is CASSLEGATEAFF. The CDR3 DNA sequence: TGTGCCAGCAGCTTAGAGGGGGCCACTGAAGCTTTCTTT.

This clonotype came up a few times. This sequence joins TRBV6-2 or TRBV6-3 and TRBJ1-5; D possibly corresponds to TRBD1 (6 bases). CDR1 MNHEY and CDR2 SVGEGT come from the germline V gene. Trimming pared 5 bases from V and 3 bases from J, leaving 11 bases between. The CDR3 covers 14 residues. Here the CDR3 reads CASSRRGPNQPQHF. The CDR3 DNA sequence: TGTGCCAGCAGTCGCCGGGGGCCCAATCAGCCCCAGCATTTT.

As to this clonotype: A clone one base away is much larger, so this may be a read error. The V gene is TRBV2, the J gene TRBJ1-2; D is undetermined. This CDR3 spans 11 amino acids. Trimming pared 2 bases from V and 12 bases from J, leaving 10 bases between. Looked up from germline, CDR1 is SNHLY and CDR2 is FYNNEI. The CDR3 DNA reads as TGTGCCAGCAGTGAATGGAGGTTCCACACCTTC. This sequence encodes CASSEWRFHTF.

This chain links TRBV6-6 with TRBJ2-5; D is ambiguous. Near its end, the DNA agrees better with TRBJ2-3, so the J call may be wrong. Germline V gene data show CDR1 as MNHNY and CDR2 as SVGAGI (reference sequence). The CDR3 covers 9 residues. The CDR3 is CASSPTQYF. The CDR3 nucleotides read TGTGCCAGCAGCCCTACGCAGTATTTT.

In this sample, this clonotype turned up many times. V usage is TRBV29-1 and J usage is TRBJ2-2; possible D gene TRBD1, 6 bases. Germline V gene data show CDR1 as SQVTM and CDR2 as ANQGSEA. This CDR3 is built from 15 residues. Trimming pared 6 bases from V and 0 bases from J, leaving 14 bases between. The CDR3 DNA follows: TGCAGCGTACGAGACGGGACATCGAACACCGGGGAGCTGTTTTTT. This encodes CSVRDGTSNTGELFF.

In its sample, this clonotype was seen a few times. This chain links TRBV4-3 with TRBJ1-2; TRBD1 agrees at 7 bases. The CDR3 runs to 15 residues. Germline-derived CDR1 and CDR2 are LGHNA and YSLEER. V trimming: 0 bases; J trimming: 5 bases; junction bases outside the gene matches: 6. DNA for the CDR3: TGCGCCAGCAGCCAAGAAACAGGGGTTCCGTATGGCTACACCTTC. It encodes CASSQETGVPYGYTF.

This clonotype was seen more than once but under ten times. The CDR3 DNA reads TGTGCCAGCAGCTTCGTGGGACTGCAAAATGAAAAACTGTTTTTT. It yields the protein CASSFVGLQNEKLFF. The rearrangement uses TRBV7-9 and TRBJ1-4, with a possible D match to TRBD1 (5 bases). Germline lookup yields CDR1 SEHNR and CDR2 FQNEAQ (reference sequence). V lost 3 bases and J 5 bases, leaving 13 bases between the germline ends. This CDR3 region has 15 residues.

CDR3 bases: TGTGCCAGCAGTGACAGCGGGGGGCCCCAGCATTTT. Translated, it gives CASSDSGGPQHF. The rearrangement joins TRBV2 to TRBJ1-5; TRBD1 is a possible D gene (5 bases). This CDR3 comprises 12 residues. Germline CDR1 SNHLY, CDR2 FYNNEI. Trimming removed 3 bases from V and 9 bases from J, with 9 bases in between.

The chain couples TRBV7-9 to TRBJ2-6; no definite D call. The V end lost 5 bases, the J end lost 0 bases, and 17 bases lay between the germline ends. Looked up from germline, CDR1 is SEHNR and CDR2 is FQNEAQ (reference sequence). The CDR3 extends over 18 amino acids. CDR3 residues: CASSQVWIRVSGANVLTF. CDR3 in DNA: TGTGCCAGCAGCCAAGTATGGATCCGGGTCTCTGGGGCCAACGTCCTGACTTTC.

On this clonotype: This may stem from a read error, because a much larger clone lies one nucleotide away. The gene calls are TRBV7-6 and TRBJ2-7, with TRBD1 identical over 11 bases. This CDR3 region has 16 residues. Losses at the gene ends were 4 bases for V and 5 bases for J; bases not matched to a gene: 10. CDR1 is SGHVS, CDR2 FNYEAQ, per germline. The CDR3 nucleotides read TGTGCCAGCAGCTCAATCAGGACAGGGGGCCCCCACGAGCAGTACTTC. Amino acids: CASSSIRTGGPHEQYF.

The table lists this clonotype with a few counts. The chain links TRBV12-5 to TRBJ1-1, with D hard to call. The length of the CDR3 is 13 residues. Per germline, CDR1 LGHNT and CDR2 FRNRAP. V lost 5 bases, J lost 5 bases, and 12 bases lay in between. The DNA of the CDR3 is TGTGCTAGTGGTCCATACGTCGGAACTGAAGCTTTCTTT. Encoded protein: CASGPYVGTEAFF.

This clonotype appeared a few times. The V and J genes are TRBV9 and TRBJ1-2; 7 positions agree with TRBD1. Germline V gene lookup returns CDR1 SGDLS and CDR2 YYNGEE. J gave up 4 bases and V 2 bases, and 11 bases lay outside the gene matches. The CDR3 is made up of 16 amino acids. The CDR3 DNA sequence: TGTGCCAGCAGCGTCAGCCCAGAGGGGGCCGCCTATGGCTACACCTTC. This gives the protein CASSVSPEGAAYGYTF.

The chain links TRBV28 to TRBJ1-2, with TRBD1 matching over 12 bases. Germline trimming cut 4 bases from V and 8 bases from J; bases unmatched to any gene: 5. Per germline, CDR1 MDHEN and CDR2 SYDVKM. CDR3 length: 14 amino acids. CDR3: CASSSSGTGGGYTF. The CDR3 DNA sequence: TGTGCCAGCAGTTCGTCCGGGACAGGGGGCGGCTACACCTTC.

This rearrangement joins TRBV4-1 to TRBJ1-5, with D hard to call. In germline, CDR1 is MGHRA, CDR2 YSYEKL. There are 15 residues in the CDR3. V lost 4 bases to trimming and J lost 4 bases, with 14 bases between them. The CDR3 sequence is CASSLNSGLNQPQHF. The DNA for the CDR3 is TGCGCCAGCAGCCTAAACTCGGGGTTAAATCAGCCCCAGCATTTT.

This clonotype was seen repeatedly, ten times or more. The V gene is TRBV13, the J gene TRBJ2-7; a possible D gene is TRBD1 (6 bases). The V and J ends lost 5 bases and 3 bases respectively, with 17 bases between them. This CDR3 region has 15 residues. CDR1 is PRHDT and CDR2 is FYEKMQ in the germline V gene (reference sequence). In nucleotides, the CDR3 is TGTGCCAGCAGCCACGCCTCGGTGACAGGCTACGAGCAGTACTTC. Its translation is CASSHASVTGYEQYF.